Below are 17 T cell receptor beta chains sequenced from a single sample in a study of shared clonotypes between healthy human individuals (dated by TCRdb to about 2020). Libraries were built with the immunoSEQ multiplex PCR assay. The clones in this table, taken by TCRdb from immuneACCESS, are in-frame only. Not every clone is retained; where verified, under half of the shortfall comes from an unresolved V gene, and the cause of the rest is unknown. The sample has fewer than 1.8 million clones on record, 97% to 99% of them singletons. The top ten hold roughly 0.36% of the sample. Sequences were obtained from naive CD4+ T cells sorted from blood. The meaning of the sample's cell subset or site label: CD45RA+ positively selected. These receptors were taken from a young man in good health.

The rearrangement joins TRBV18 to TRBJ2-1; TRBD2 agrees at 9 bases. V gave up 3 bases and J gave up 9 bases; unmatched junction bases: 6. Germline CDR1 KGHSH, CDR2 LQKENI. The CDR3 runs to 14 residues. The CDR3 region has the DNA TGTGCCAGCTCACCGGGCGGGAGGGCCGCTGAGCAGTTCTTC. It is translated as CASSPGGRAAEQFF.

As for this clone: Other DNA sequences of this sample code for an identical CDR3. V and J are TRBV9 and TRBJ2-7; perhaps TRBD1 as D (5 bases). Germline CDR1 SGDLS, CDR2 YYNGEE. V lost 0 bases and J 0 bases, leaving 10 bases between the germline ends. The CDR3 contains 15 residues. CDR3 sequence: CASSVGGRSSYEQYF. CDR3 nucleotide sequence: TGTGCCAGCAGCGTAGGGGGCCGAAGCTCCTACGAGCAGTACTTC. The whole variable domain, filled in from reference TRBV9 and TRBJ2-7, reads DSGVTQTPKHLITATGQRVTLRCSPRSGDLSVYWYQQSLDQGLQFLIQYYNGEERAKGNILERFSAQQFPDLHSELNLSSLELGDSALYFCASSVGGRSSYEQYFGPGTRLTVT.

Regarding this clone: Other DNA sequences from this sample encode an identical CDR3 as well. The chain recombines TRBV18 with TRBJ2-5, with TRBD1 matching over 10 bases. Germline V gene sequence: CDR1 KGHSH, CDR2 LQKENI. The CDR3 contains 15 residues. The ends lost 3 bases at V and 4 bases at J; junction bases unmatched: 5. CDR3 amino acids: CASSPPGTGVETQYF. The CDR3 bases are TGTGCCAGCTCACCCCCCGGGACAGGGGTAGAGACCCAGTACTTC.

The rearrangement links TRBV7-8 to TRBJ2-3; D ambiguous. The CDR3 consists of 13 residues. CDR1 is SGHVS and CDR2 is FQNEAQ in the germline V gene. Trimming cost V 1 base and J 7 bases, with 9 bases left between them. The CDR3 DNA is TGTGCCAGCAGCTTAGTTTTGAGGAATACGCAGTATTTT. Its protein is CASSLVLRNTQYF.

The chain carries TRBV5-4 and TRBJ2-7, with TRBD2 matching over 9 bases. The CDR3 is 16 amino acids. V shed 4 bases, J shed 5 bases, and the junction held 13 bases outside the gene matches. The germline V gene encodes CDR1 SGHNT and CDR2 YYREEE (reference sequence). This CDR3 reads CASSLRVLGLADEQYF. CDR3 DNA: TGTGCCAGCAGCCTGAGGGTACTGGGACTAGCTGACGAGCAGTACTTC.

This chain connects TRBV10-1 to TRBJ1-2, with D tentatively TRBD1 (5 bases). The CDR3 is 12 residues long. The V end was cut by 3 bases, the J end by 8 bases, with 10 bases between. CDR1 is WNHNN and CDR2 is SYGVQD in the germline V gene (reference sequence). CDR3 bases: TGCGCCAGCAGTGAATCCCGGGGGGGCTACACCTTC. The encoded protein is CASSESRGGYTF.

In this sample, this clone turned up once. The rearrangement links TRBV7-2 to TRBJ1-2; weak D call: TRBD1 (6 bases). This CDR3 has 14 amino acids. Between the trimmed V and J ends, which lost 4 bases and 2 bases, there was a span of 11 bases. Looked up from germline, CDR1 is SGHTA and CDR2 is FQGNSA. CDR3: CASSSTGLNYGYTF. DNA of the CDR3: TGTGCCAGCAGCTCCACAGGGCTCAACTATGGCTACACCTTC.

V gene TRBV29-1 combines with J gene TRBJ2-1; 9 bases are a match to TRBD1. The CDR3 is 15 residues long. The J segment lost 6 bases and the V segment lost 2 bases, leaving 8 bases of the junction unmatched. CDR1 is SQVTM and CDR2 is ANQGSEA in the germline V gene. Here the CDR3 reads CSVENSGTGSNEQFF. The CDR3 DNA reads TGCAGCGTTGAAAATTCAGGGACAGGGTCCAATGAGCAGTTCTTC.

The chain uses TRBV11-2 and TRBJ2-5; D is unclear. Germline V gene data show CDR1 as SGHAT and CDR2 as FQNNGV. V shed 1 base and J shed 5 bases, with 11 bases lying between them. The CDR3 covers 14 residues. Here the CDR3 reads CASSLVTRRETQYF. The CDR3 DNA sequence: TGTGCCAGCAGCTTAGTTACGAGAAGGGAGACCCAGTACTTC.

V usage is TRBV4-2 and J usage is TRBJ2-3; TRBD2 agrees at 9 bases. V gave up 0 bases and J gave up 2 bases; unmatched junction bases: 12. Looked up from germline, CDR1 is LGHNA and CDR2 is YNFKEQ. CDR3 length: 19 residues. The CDR3 DNA reads as TGTGCCAGCAGCCAAGATTATCGGACTAGCGTATCCTCCACAGATACGCAGTATTTT. As protein: CASSQDYRTSVSSTDTQYF.

This sequence joins TRBV7-2 and TRBJ1-2, with D possibly being TRBD1 (5 bases). Trimming took 1 base from V and 2 from J, leaving 11 bases between them. CDR3 length equals 15 residues. From germline, CDR1 is SGHTA and CDR2 FQGNSA. CDR3 coding DNA: TGTGCCAGCAGCTTAGTCATTAGGGGCAACTATGGCTACACCTTC. Amino acids: CASSLVIRGNYGYTF.

This clone was observed once. The chain is built from TRBV6-6 and TRBJ2-1, with 10 positions matching TRBD1. The CDR3 spans 16 residues. Germline V gives CDR1 MNHNY, CDR2 SVGAGI (reference sequence). Trimming at V came to 4 bases and at J to 5 bases, leaving 8 bases not matched to a gene. Here the CDR3 DNA reads TGTGCCAGCAGTTCCTCCCGGGACAGGGGCCACAATGAGCAGTTCTTC. Encoded protein: CASSSSRDRGHNEQFF.

The chain couples TRBV27 to TRBJ2-7; 7 bases are a match to TRBD1. The CDR3 has 16 residues. Germline CDR1 and CDR2: MNHEY and SMNVEV (reference sequence). J gave up 2 bases and V 3 bases, and 10 bases lay outside the gene matches. The DNA for the CDR3 is TGTGCCAGCAGTTTGGGACGACAGGGTATACCCTACGAGCAGTACTTC. Its protein is CASSLGRQGIPYEQYF.

The V call is TRBV6-1, the J call TRBJ1-5, with D uncertain. Germline loops: CDR1 MNHNS, CDR2 SASEGT. Trimming cost V 0 bases and J 4 bases, with 13 bases left between them. This CDR3 is built from 16 residues. The CDR3 DNA follows: TGTGCCAGCAGTGAAGCGCTTGGGCCCGATAATCAGCCCCAGCATTTT. Encoded protein: CASSEALGPDNQPQHF.

The genes are TRBV10-3 and TRBJ2-1, with TRBD2 matching over 12 bases. The V and J ends lost 7 bases and 7 bases, in that order; junction bases with no gene match: 8. The CDR3 runs to 15 residues. CDR1 is ENHRY and CDR2 is SYGVKD in the germline V gene. CDR3 residues: CAIMSLAGGYNEQFF. CDR3 nucleotides: TGTGCCATCATGAGTCTAGCGGGAGGGTATAATGAGCAGTTCTTC.

The CDR3 here is CASSEMSQGPDTQYF. Here the CDR3 DNA reads TGTGCCAGCAGTGAAATGAGCCAAGGGCCAGATACGCAGTATTTT. This chain connects TRBV6-1 to TRBJ2-3; no reliable D call. The length of the CDR3 is 15 residues. The germline gives CDR1 MNHNS, CDR2 SASEGT. Trimming removed 2 bases from V and 4 bases from J, with 13 bases in between.

This chain links TRBV19 with TRBJ1-5; a weak D match, TRBD1 (6 bases). Germline-derived CDR1 and CDR2 are LNHDA and SQIVND (reference sequence). The CDR3 consists of 15 residues. Trimming left V 2 bases short and J 1 base short, with 9 bases between. The CDR3 DNA reads TGTGCCAGTAGTATACAGGGGCGAAGCAATCAGCCCCAGCATTTT. Its translation is CASSIQGRSNQPQHF.